The 32 T cell receptor beta chains presented below share a single source sample, sequenced in a study of CD8 T cells in ankylosing spondylitis. MiXCR was run by TCRdb on the 5' RACE reads, yielding one entry per CDR3 protein. The sample holds nearly 250,000 distinct CDR3 sequences, about 30% seen once. The source material was blood, either unsorted or a sorted T cell fraction (not recorded which). The receptors derive from a male donor with ankylosing spondylitis or in good health (not recorded which).

A few counts support this clonotype. V gene TRBV7-8 combines with J gene TRBJ2-5; possibly TRBD2 for D (6 bases). The germline V and J ends were trimmed by 0 bases and 5 bases, with 7 bases remaining between them. This CDR3 contains 13 residues. Germline CDR1 SGHVS, CDR2 FQNEAQ. CDR3 in DNA: TGTGCCAGCAGCTTAGCGGAGGGGGAGACCCAGTACTTC. Protein product: CASSLAEGETQYF.

This clonotype turned up a few times. The chain employs TRBV20-1 and TRBJ2-1; 12 bases match TRBD2. Germline V lookup: CDR1 DFQATT, CDR2 SNEGSKA (reference sequence). V shed 3 bases and J 8 bases; nucleotides not matched to a gene: 5. The CDR3 has 14 amino acids. The DNA for the CDR3 is TGCAGTGCTAGGGCTAGCGGGGGGGTGGATGAGCAGTTCTTC. It is translated as CSARASGGVDEQFF.

This clonotype was counted many times. The genes are TRBV5-6 and TRBJ1-1; the D is unclear. In germline, CDR1 is SGHDT, CDR2 YYEEEE. This CDR3 comprises 12 residues. V was clipped by 2 bases and J by 2 bases, with 4 bases between them. The DNA of the CDR3 is TGTGCCAGCAGCTTCGGCAACACTGAAGCTTTCTTT. It encodes CASSFGNTEAFF. The whole variable domain, filled in from reference TRBV5-6 and TRBJ1-1, reads DAGVTQSPTHLIKTRGQQVTLRCSPKSGHDTVSWYQQALGQGPQFIFQYYEEEERQRGNFPDRFSGHQFPNYSSELNVNALLLGDSALYLCASSFGNTEAFFGQGTRLTVV.

The gene calls are TRBV6-5 and TRBJ2-2, with D perhaps given as TRBD1 or TRBD2 (5 bases each). V was pared by 4 bases and J by 1 base, with 19 bases between. This CDR3 region has 18 residues. Germline V gene data show CDR1 as MNHEY and CDR2 as SVGAGI. Here the CDR3 DNA reads TGTGCCAGCAGTTTCGAGGGACGATACTATCAGAACACCGGGGAGCTGTTTTTT. This translates into CASSFEGRYYQNTGELFF.

The V and J genes are TRBV6-1 and TRBJ1-4, with TRBD1 matching over 9 bases. V shed 7 bases and J 8 bases; nucleotides not matched to a gene: 11. CDR1 and CDR2 from the germline V gene are MNHNS and SASEGT. The CDR3 consists of 15 residues. The CDR3 nucleotides are TGTGCCAGCACTAGAGCCGGACAGGGGCGGGAAAAACTGTTTTTT. It codes for CASTRAGQGREKLFF.

This clonotype was detected only a few times. V gene TRBV20-1 combines with J gene TRBJ2-5; 8 nucleotides line up with TRBD1. Germline values: CDR1 DFQATT, CDR2 SNEGSKA (reference sequence). This CDR3 contains 15 residues. V dropped 6 bases and J dropped 0; count of bases not matched to a gene: 9. The CDR3 sequence is CSAKPGQGNQETQYF. For the CDR3, the DNA is TGCAGTGCAAAACCTGGACAGGGCAACCAAGAGACCCAGTACTTC.

This chain uses TRBV27 with TRBJ2-1; D is possibly TRBD1 (6 bases). V dropped 5 bases and J dropped 3 bases, with 26 bases sitting between them. Germline CDR1 MNHEY, CDR2 SMNVEV (reference sequence). This CDR3 comprises 19 residues. The CDR3 loop is CASSPHQLTGWGFYNEQFF. The CDR3 DNA is TGTGCCAGCAGTCCCCACCAGTTGACAGGCTGGGGTTTCTACAATGAGCAGTTCTTC.

The genes are TRBV7-2 and TRBJ2-2; TRBD2 matches at 8 bases. Germline V gives CDR1 SGHTA, CDR2 FQGNSA. Losses at the gene ends were 1 base for V and 5 bases for J; bases not matched to a gene: 9. This CDR3 has 17 residues. DNA for the CDR3: TGTGCCAGCAGCTTAGGCCCTTGGCGGGGGGAGACCGGGGAGCTGTTTTTT. Translated, it gives CASSLGPWRGETGELFF.

This clonotype has only a few counts. The rearrangement uses TRBV20-1 and TRBJ2-5; 9 bases are shared with TRBD1. V shed 1 base and J 0 bases; nucleotides not matched to a gene: 3. The germline V gene encodes CDR1 DFQATT and CDR2 SNEGSKA (reference sequence). The CDR3 has 15 amino acids. The CDR3 nucleotides are TGCAGTGCTAGAGGGACAGGGGCGTACCAAGAGACCCAGTACTTC. Protein: CSARGTGAYQETQYF.

This chain links TRBV15 with TRBJ1-1; 7 nucleotides agree with TRBD1. The CDR3 is 13 residues long. Germline V gene sequence: CDR1 LNHNV, CDR2 YYDKDF (reference sequence). With V trimmed by 5 bases and J by 7 bases, 7 bases remained unmatched. The CDR3 is CATSGWSGGEAFF. CDR3 nucleotide sequence: TGTGCCACCAGCGGGTGGTCAGGGGGTGAAGCTTTCTTT.

The rearrangement links TRBV20-1 to TRBJ2-3, with a tentative D call TRBD1 (6 bases). This CDR3 comprises 14 residues. Germline CDR1 and CDR2: DFQATT and SNEGSKA (reference sequence). Deletions cut 7 bases from V and 0 bases from J, with 14 bases between. The DNA of the CDR3 is TGCAGTGTTACCGGGACATTAAGCACAGATACGCAGTATTTT. Amino acids: CSVTGTLSTDTQYF.

The chain joins TRBV6-1 to TRBJ1-6; no clear D gene. The germline CDR1 and CDR2 sequences are MNHNS and SASEGT. Trimming cost V 1 base and J 9 bases, with 13 bases left between them. The CDR3 contains 15 residues. The CDR3 DNA reads TGTGCCAGCAGTGAAGAGTCGACCTGGGGTTCACCCCTCCACTTT. Translated: CASSEESTWGSPLHF.

V gene TRBV7-2 combines with J gene TRBJ2-3, with 7 bases aligning to TRBD2. Trimming at V came to 0 bases and at J to 9 bases, leaving 6 bases not matched to a gene. The CDR3 extends over 14 amino acids. Germline assignment: CDR1 SGHTA and CDR2 FQGNSA. As DNA, the CDR3 is TGTGCCAGCAGCTTAGCGGCAGGAGCGGGGACGCAGTATTTT. This gives the protein CASSLAAGAGTQYF.

The chain uses TRBV20-1 and TRBJ1-5; possibly TRBD1 for D (5 bases). The CDR3 has 12 residues. CDR1 is DFQATT, CDR2 SNEGSKA, per germline (reference sequence). V dropped 3 bases and J dropped 6 bases, with 9 bases sitting between them. In nucleotides, the CDR3 is TGCAGTGCTAGGGTGCAGGGTCAGCCCCAGCATTTT. Protein sequence: CSARVQGQPQHF.

This clonotype came up a few times. The chain uses TRBV20-1 and TRBJ1-4, with D possibly being TRBD1 (6 bases). V lost 3 bases, J lost 7 bases, and 18 bases lay in between. The CDR3 sequence is 15 residues long. Germline-derived CDR1 and CDR2 are DFQATT and SNEGSKA (reference sequence). CDR3 loop: CSASPSGSRGEKLFF. The CDR3 nucleotides are TGCAGTGCTAGCCCCTCGGGGAGCAGGGGTGAAAAACTGTTTTTT.

This chain links TRBV5-5 with TRBJ1-2, with TRBD1 identical over 7 bases. Germline lookup yields CDR1 SGHKS and CDR2 YYEKEE (reference sequence). The length of the CDR3 is 16 residues. V was clipped by 4 bases and J by 1 base; unmatched bases: 10. The CDR3 region is CASSELRTGLNYGYTF. Here the CDR3 DNA reads TGTGCCAGCAGCGAACTCCGGACAGGACTTAACTATGGCTACACCTTC.

The J gene is TRBJ1-1, the V gene TRBV18; D is undetermined. This CDR3 comprises 15 residues. The V gene lost 7 bases and the J gene lost 1 base, with 16 bases spanning the gap. Germline V gene sequence: CDR1 KGHSH, CDR2 LQKENI. The CDR3 nucleotides read TGTGCCAGCTACATGGTTGAGTTCGCGAACACTGAAGCTTTCTTT. It codes for CASYMVEFANTEAFF.

This clonotype was picked up a small number of times. The CDR3 loop reads CASSSRDASSGNTIYF. The CDR3 DNA reads TGTGCCAGCAGTTCCCGGGACGCGAGCTCTGGAAACACCATATATTTT. V gene TRBV12-3 or TRBV12-4 combines with J gene TRBJ1-3; a possible D gene is TRBD1 (5 bases). This CDR3 region has 16 residues. The V and J ends lost 4 bases and 0 bases respectively, with 13 bases between them.

This clonotype was counted between two and nine times. This rearrangement joins TRBV20-1 to TRBJ2-3; D call uncertain. The CDR3 is 14 residues long. CDR1 and CDR2 from the germline V gene are DFQATT and SNEGSKA (reference sequence). The V gene lost 4 bases and the J gene lost 1 base, with 12 bases spanning the gap. This CDR3 reads CSATRSGRTDTQYF. CDR3 coding DNA: TGCAGTGCTACCCGGTCTGGTCGCACAGATACGCAGTATTTT.

The V and J genes are TRBV11-2 and TRBJ2-1; D call uncertain. The length of the CDR3 is 18 residues. V gave up 1 base and J gave up 0 bases, with 16 bases separating them. The germline V gene encodes CDR1 SGHAT and CDR2 FQNNGV. The CDR3 nucleotides are TGTGCCAGCAGCTTAGTGGGCGCAGCCCGCGGCTCCTACAATGAGCAGTTCTTC. Translation gives CASSLVGAARGSYNEQFF.

The chain links TRBV18 to TRBJ2-7, with 7 bases that match TRBD2. Losses at the gene ends were 4 bases for V and 7 bases for J; bases not matched to a gene: 7. The CDR3 contains 13 residues. Germline CDR1 KGHSH, CDR2 LQKENI. CDR3 coding DNA: TGTGCCAGCTCACGAGGGACTACCCTAGAGCAGTACTTC. Translating gives CASSRGTTLEQYF.

The chain is built from TRBV11-2 and TRBJ2-7, with unresolved D. The germline V gene has CDR1 SGHAT and CDR2 FQNNGV. The CDR3 totals 12 residues. CDR3 sequence: CASSLLIDSPIV. CDR3 DNA sequence: TGTGCCAGCAGCTTACTCATCGATTCACCGATTGTC.

The chain employs TRBV15 and TRBJ2-1; D is ambiguous. The CDR3 runs to 13 residues. V was trimmed by 3 bases and J by 8 bases, leaving 11 bases between them. Per the germline V gene, CDR1 is LNHNV and CDR2 is YYDKDF (reference sequence). The CDR3 coding sequence is TGTGCCACCAGCAGCGCCGTCGGCGATGAGCAGTTCTTC. Its translation: CATSSAVGDEQFF.

The V and J genes are TRBV29-1 and TRBJ2-4, with D possibly being TRBD2 (6 bases). The CDR3 has 12 amino acids. In germline, CDR1 is SQVTM, CDR2 ANQGSEA. Trimming cost V 7 bases and J 10 bases, with 17 bases left between them. The chain's CDR3 is CSAGPEEGIQYF. CDR3 DNA sequence: TGCAGCGCCGGCCCGGAGGAGGGTATTCAGTACTTC. Drawing the rest from reference TRBV29-1 and TRBJ2-4, the complete variable domain is SAVISQKPSRDICQRGTSLTIQCQVDSQVTMMFWYRQQPGQSLTLIATANQGSEATYESGFVIDKFPISRPNLTFSTLTVSNMSPEDSSIYLCSAGPEEGIQYFGAGTRLSVL.

CDR3 nucleotides: TGTGCCAGCAGCTTGGTGGACGGATGGGACAATGAGCAGTTCTTC. This sequence encodes CASSLVDGWDNEQFF. The V and J genes are TRBV5-5 and TRBJ2-1; no firm D call. The CDR3 runs 15 residues. Germline V CDR1 and CDR2: SGHKS, YYEKEE (reference sequence). V was pared by 0 bases and J by 5 bases, with 12 bases between.

J is TRBJ1-5 and V is TRBV20-1, with D possibly TRBD1 on 5 matching bases. CDR3 size: 16 residues. V gave up 0 bases and J gave up 5 bases, with 17 bases separating them. Per germline, CDR1 DFQATT and CDR2 SNEGSKA (reference sequence). The CDR3 protein is CSARDSRRGTDQPQHF. In DNA form, the CDR3 reads TGCAGTGCTAGAGACTCACGTAGGGGAACCGATCAGCCCCAGCATTTT.

This clonotype showed up just a few times. This rearrangement joins TRBV12-3 or TRBV12-4 to TRBJ1-5; TRBD1 agrees at 10 bases. CDR3 length: 14 residues. Unmatched junction bases numbered 4, after V lost 6 bases and J lost 5 bases. The CDR3 coding sequence is TGTGCCAGCAGCCCCGGGACAGGGGATCAGCCCCAGCATTTT. As protein: CASSPGTGDQPQHF.

This chain uses TRBV4-1 with TRBJ2-1, with TRBD2 as a possible D gene (5 bases). This CDR3 is 15 amino acids long. V was clipped by 1 base and J by 4 bases, with 11 bases between them. The germline V gene encodes CDR1 MGHRA and CDR2 YSYEKL. In DNA, the CDR3 is TGCGCCAGCAGCCAAGGGCGGGCCGCTTACAATGAGCAGTTCTTC. Residues: CASSQGRAAYNEQFF.

This clonotype was picked up a small number of times. The rearrangement uses TRBV10-3 and TRBJ2-7, with D maybe TRBD2 (6 bases). V was cut by 3 bases and J by 7 bases, with 22 bases left in between. CDR1 and CDR2 from the germline V gene are ENHRY and SYGVKD. The CDR3 runs 16 residues. The CDR3 bases are TGTGCCATCAGTGATATTGGCGGAGGGGTACCGGGTGAGCAGTACTTC. Translated: CAISDIGGGVPGEQYF.

This clonotype was counted only a few times. The chain joins TRBV6-1 to TRBJ2-3, with 8 bases identical to TRBD1. The ends lost 6 bases at V and 1 base at J; junction bases unmatched: 6. The germline CDR1 and CDR2 sequences are MNHNS and SASEGT. There are 15 residues in the CDR3. The CDR3 DNA reads TGTGCCAGCAGCCTCCACAGGGGGGGCACAGATACGCAGTATTTT. It yields the protein CASSLHRGGTDTQYF.

This chain links TRBV7-2 with TRBJ1-2; 9 nucleotides match TRBD1. Germline V lookup: CDR1 SGHTA, CDR2 FQGNSA. The CDR3 length is 15 residues. With 5 bases clipped from V and 6 bases from J, the junction kept 10 bases outside the gene matches. CDR3 sequence: CASSVTTGQGNGYTF. The CDR3 region has the DNA TGTGCCAGCAGCGTGACTACGGGACAGGGTAATGGCTACACCTTC.

This clonotype was detected a few times. The rearrangement joins TRBV20-1 to TRBJ1-2, with D possibly TRBD1 on 5 matching bases. Trimming removed 7 bases at V and 7 bases at J, with 22 bases between. This CDR3 has 14 amino acids. From germline, CDR1 is DFQATT and CDR2 SNEGSKA (reference sequence). The CDR3 region is CSDMGTGIDGGYTF. As DNA, the CDR3 is TGCAGTGACATGGGGACGGGCATAGACGGTGGCTACACCTTC.